This is a list of T cell receptor beta chains from one sample in a study of CD8+CD57+ T cells in acquired aplastic anemia. TCRdb independently ran MiXCR on the reads; one entry per CDR3 protein. The repertoire has hundreds of thousands of distinct CDR3 sequences, under 80% of them found once; the top ten carry more than 3.5%. Material: sorted CD4+, CD8+, or CD8+CD57+ T cells (not recorded which) from PBMCs. Source of these receptors: a human donor in good health, serving as a control. The CDR3 runs from the conserved cysteine through the conserved F or W. Each record gives: V gene, J gene, clone size, D gene, CDR3 length, CDR3 protein, CDR3 DNA. A D gene is named only where the DNA matches it firmly. The size field is filled for only some rows; it gives once, few, many or a size class.

v_gene: TRBV15
j_gene: TRBJ2-7
abundance: NA
d_gene: NA
len: 15
CDR3aa: CATGRGGQGKGEQYF
CDR3nt: TGTGCCACCGGCAGGGGCGGGCAGGGCAAAGGCGAGCAGTACTTC

v_gene: TRBV10-2
j_gene: TRBJ1-2
abundance: NA
d_gene: NA
len: 14
CDR3aa: CASSEERGGYGYYF
CDR3nt: TGCGCCAGTAGTGAGGAACGGGGGGGATATGGCTACTACTTC

v_gene: TRBV7-2
j_gene: TRBJ2-3
abundance: NA
d_gene: NA
len: 14
CDR3aa: CASSFREGPDPQYF
CDR3nt: TGTGCCAGCAGCTTCCGGGAAGGGCCAGATCCGCAGTATTTT

v_gene: TRBV2
j_gene: TRBJ1-5
abundance: NA
d_gene: NA
len: 15
CDR3aa: CASTEEAGANHPQHF
CDR3nt: TGTGCCAGCACCGAAGAGGCCGGAGCCAATCACCCCCAGCACTTT

v_gene: TRBV20-1
j_gene: TRBJ1-5
abundance: NA
d_gene: NA
len: 16
CDR3aa: CSARGVAGYNNQPQHF
CDR3nt: TGCAGTGCTAGAGGTGTAGCGGGGTATAACAATCAGCCCCAGCATTTT

v_gene: TRBV5-6
j_gene: TRBJ1-4
abundance: many
d_gene: TRBD1
len: 15
CDR3aa: CASSFGTATNEKLFF
CDR3nt: TGTGCCAGCAGCTTCGGGACAGCAACTAATGAAAAACTGTTTTTT

v_gene: TRBV11-2
j_gene: TRBJ1-4
abundance: NA
d_gene: TRBD1
len: 16
CDR3aa: CASSFHRGDGGEKLFF
CDR3nt: TGTGCCAGCAGCTTCCACAGGGGGGACGGAGGTGAAAAACTGTTTTTT

v_gene: TRBV7-6
j_gene: TRBJ1-5
abundance: NA
d_gene: TRBD1
len: 17
CDR3aa: CASSEGQGPYSNQPQHF
CDR3nt: TGTGCCAGCAGCGAGGGACAGGGCCCCTATAGCAATCAGCCCCAGCATTTT

v_gene: TRBV19
j_gene: TRBJ1-3
abundance: NA
d_gene: NA
len: 16
CDR3aa: CASSLREAGAGNPLHF
CDR3nt: TGTGCCAGTAGTCTTCGGGAAGCGGGGGCTGGAAACCCCCTACATTTT

v_gene: TRBV2
j_gene: TRBJ1-1
abundance: NA
d_gene: NA
len: 23
CDR3aa: CAHPEDSSFYICSATQGYIEAFF
CDR3nt: NA

v_gene: TRBV10-2
j_gene: TRBJ1-1
abundance: NA
d_gene: NA
len: 17
CDR3aa: CASRNRLARGKDTEAFF
CDR3nt: TGCGCCAGCAGGAACCGACTAGCGAGGGGCAAGGACACTGAAGCTTTCTTT

v_gene: TRBV15
j_gene: TRBJ2-5
abundance: NA
d_gene: TRBD2
len: 13
CDR3aa: CATSIGGKETQYF
CDR3nt: TGTGCCACCAGCATCGGGGGGAAAGAGACCCAGTACTTC

v_gene: TRBV20-1
j_gene: TRBJ2-3
abundance: NA
d_gene: TRBD2
len: 16
CDR3aa: CSANVRGGLSTDTQYF
CDR3nt: TGCAGTGCGAACGTTCGGGGGGGACTGAGCACAGATACGCAGTATTTT

v_gene: TRBV14
j_gene: TRBJ1-6
abundance: few
d_gene: NA
len: 15
CDR3aa: CASSQQSGPSSPLHF
CDR3nt: TGTGCCAGCAGCCAACAGTCGGGACCGAGTTCACCCCTCCACTTT

v_gene: TRBV9
j_gene: TRBJ2-1
abundance: NA
d_gene: NA
len: 14
CDR3aa: CASSQVSRYNEQFF
CDR3nt: TGTGCCAGCAGCCAAGTTAGTCGATACAATGAGCAGTTCTTC

v_gene: TRBV20-1
j_gene: TRBJ2-1
abundance: NA
d_gene: NA
len: 12
CDR3aa: CSASPALSEQFF
CDR3nt: TGCAGTGCTTCGCCAGCCCTCAGTGAGCAGTTCTTC

v_gene: TRBV11-1
j_gene: TRBJ1-6
abundance: NA
d_gene: TRBD1
len: 19
CDR3aa: CASSHTGPTGLSYNSPLHF
CDR3nt: TGTGCCAGCAGCCACACAGGACCGACAGGGCTCTCCTATAATTCACCCCTCCACTTT

v_gene: TRBV19
j_gene: TRBJ1-4
abundance: few
d_gene: NA
len: 12
CDR3aa: CANSVTVEKLFF
CDR3nt: TGTGCCAATAGTGTGACAGTAGAGAAACTGTTTTTT

v_gene: TRBV2
j_gene: TRBJ2-1
abundance: NA
d_gene: TRBD1
len: 15
CDR3aa: CASSVAGGNQKTQFF
CDR3nt: TGTGCCAGCAGTGTTGCAGGGGGTAACCAAAAGACCCAGTTCTTC

v_gene: TRBV5-1
j_gene: TRBJ1-2
abundance: many
d_gene: NA
len: 15
CDR3aa: CASSLVGPLNYGYTF
CDR3nt: TGCGCCAGCAGCTTGGTGGGGCCGCTCAACTATGGCTACACCTTC

v_gene: TRBV5-1
j_gene: TRBJ2-2
abundance: NA
d_gene: NA
len: 13
CDR3aa: CASKQADTGELFF
CDR3nt: TGCGCCAGCAAACAGGCGGACACCGGGGAGCTGTTTTTT

v_gene: TRBV19
j_gene: TRBJ1-5
abundance: NA
d_gene: TRBD1
len: 14
CDR3aa: CASSTDRGNQPQHF
CDR3nt: TGTGCCAGTAGTACGGACAGGGGCAATCAGCCCCAGCATTTT

v_gene: TRBV7-8
j_gene: TRBJ1-5
abundance: few
d_gene: TRBD1
len: 16
CDR3aa: CASSLAGTGGVQPQHF
CDR3nt: TGTGCCAGCAGCTTAGCAGGGACAGGGGGAGTTCAGCCCCAGCATTTT

v_gene: TRBV5-1
j_gene: TRBJ1-3
abundance: NA
d_gene: NA
len: 16
CDR3aa: CASSLVPQYSGNTIYF
CDR3nt: TGCGCCAGCAGCTTGGTCCCACAGTACTCTGGAAACACCATATATTTT

v_gene: TRBV5-1
j_gene: TRBJ1-2
abundance: NA
d_gene: NA
len: 13
CDR3aa: CASSLKPVESYTF
CDR3nt: TGCGCCAGCAGCTTAAAGCCAGTGGAGAGCTACACCTTC

v_gene: TRBV20-1
j_gene: TRBJ1-1
abundance: NA
d_gene: TRBD1
len: 14
CDR3aa: CSARVTGGVTEAFF
CDR3nt: TGCAGTGCTAGAGTTACAGGGGGGGTAACTGAAGCTTTCTTT

v_gene: TRBV5-4
j_gene: TRBJ1-6
abundance: NA
d_gene: NA
len: 16
CDR3aa: CATSRRSGREFSPLHF
CDR3nt: TGTGCCACCAGCAGGAGAAGCGGGAGGGAGTTTTCACCCCTCCACTTT

v_gene: TRBV6-4
j_gene: TRBJ2-2
abundance: many
d_gene: NA
len: 15
CDR3aa: CASSDSRANTGELFF
CDR3nt: TGTGCCAGCAGTGACTCTAGGGCCAACACCGGGGAGCTGTTTTTT

v_gene: TRBV9
j_gene: TRBJ2-3
abundance: NA
d_gene: NA
len: 13
CDR3aa: CASSVLNADTQYF
CDR3nt: TGTGCCAGCAGCGTCCTTAACGCAGATACGCAGTATTTT

v_gene: TRBV7-2
j_gene: TRBJ1-4
abundance: NA
d_gene: NA
len: 14
CDR3aa: CASSPGTGRLDVYF
CDR3nt: TGTGCCAGCAGCCCAGGAACAGGAAGATTAGATGTCTACTTT

v_gene: TRBV7-3
j_gene: TRBJ1-1
abundance: NA
d_gene: NA
len: 16
CDR3aa: CASSQSVRVSTSEAFF
CDR3nt: TGTGCCAGCAGCCAATCGGTACGGGTCAGCACGTCTGAAGCTTTCTTT

v_gene: TRBV19
j_gene: TRBJ2-5
abundance: NA
d_gene: NA
len: 14
CDR3aa: CASSMLGVDQPQYF
CDR3nt: TGTGCCAGTAGTATGCTAGGGGTGGATCAGCCCCAGTACTTT

v_gene: TRBV10-2
j_gene: TRBJ1-3
abundance: many
d_gene: NA
len: 13
CDR3aa: CASSESDENTIYF
CDR3nt: TGCGCCAGCAGTGAGTCGGATGAAAACACCATATATTTT

v_gene: TRBV5-5
j_gene: TRBJ2-2
abundance: NA
d_gene: TRBD2
len: 16
CDR3aa: CASSLGLAGLTGELFF
CDR3nt: TGTGCCAGCAGCTTGGGGCTAGCGGGGCTCACTGGGGAGCTGTTTTTT

v_gene: TRBV5-1
j_gene: TRBJ2-2
abundance: many
d_gene: NA
len: 15
CDR3aa: CASSLSAGNTGELFF
CDR3nt: TGCGCCAGCAGCTTGTCCGCGGGGAACACCGGGGAGCTGTTTTTT

v_gene: TRBV25-1
j_gene: TRBJ2-1
abundance: many
d_gene: TRBD1
len: 13
CDR3aa: CATSGDRGPLQFF
CDR3nt: TGTGCCACCTCAGGGGACAGGGGGCCCCTTCAGTTCTTC

v_gene: TRBV10-2
j_gene: TRBJ2-1
abundance: NA
d_gene: TRBD2
len: 14
CDR3aa: CAGSGERSYNEQFF
CDR3nt: TGTGCCGGCAGCGGGGAACGTTCGTACAATGAGCAGTTCTTC

v_gene: TRBV19
j_gene: TRBJ1-2
abundance: NA
d_gene: NA
len: 14
CDR3aa: CASSLGDANYGYTF
CDR3nt: TGTGCCAGTAGTCTAGGGGACGCAAACTATGGCTACACCTTC

v_gene: TRBV7-2
j_gene: TRBJ1-2
abundance: NA
d_gene: NA
len: 15
CDR3aa: CASSLVGGAVYGLTF
CDR3nt: TGTGCCAGCAGCTTAGTTGGGGGGGCGGTGTATGGGCTGACCTTC

v_gene: TRBV9
j_gene: TRBJ2-2
abundance: NA
d_gene: NA
len: 15
CDR3aa: CASSRRRGATYGLFF
CDR3nt: TGTGCCAGCAGCCGCCGCCGCGGGGCGACCTATGGCTTGTTTTTT

v_gene: TRBV3-1
j_gene: TRBJ2-7
abundance: NA
d_gene: NA
len: 10
CDR3aa: CAVSGGGQYF
CDR3nt: TGTGCCGTATCAGGGGGAGGGCAGTACTTC